This is a list of T cell receptor beta chains from one sample in a study of T cell responses to AZD1222 COVID-19 vaccine. TCRdb's copy holds only in-frame clones and misses some; the assay was immunoSEQ multiplex PCR. The sample lists roughly 86,000 clones; 85% were seen once. The material was peripheral blood, obtained 28 days after the second AZD1222 dose. These receptors were taken from an adult who received the AZD1222 COVID-19 vaccine. Both conserved end residues are part of each CDR3. Each record gives: clone size, D gene, J gene, V gene, CDR3 DNA, CDR3 protein. The D gene is left open where the match is weak. Some rows have no size entry. The others give once, few or many, or a class for an expanded clone.

NA | NA | TRBJ2-2 | TRBV20-1 | TGCAGTGCCCCGCGCTACGGGGAGCTGTTTTTT | CSAPRYGELFF
NA | NA | TRBJ2-1 | TRBV5-8 | TGTGCCAGCATTTGGTCGGGCTACAATGAGCAGTTCTTC | CASIWSGYNEQFF
NA | NA | TRBJ2-4 | TRBV7-9 | TGTGCCAGCAGTACAAACAGGGAATTGTCCAAAAACATTCAGTACTTC | CASSTNRELSKNIQYF
NA | NA | TRBJ1-3 | TRBV5-1 | TGCGCCAGCAGCTTGGTGGCAGGGACTGGAAACACCATATATTTT | CASSLVAGTGNTIYF
NA | NA | TRBJ1-5 | TRBV12-3/TRBV12-4 | TGTGCCTCGGGGGGGGGCAATCAGCCCCAGCATTTT | CASGGGNQPQHF
NA | NA | TRBJ2-7 | TRBV30 | TGTGCCTGGAGTTCGGGGTACAGGTCGAATATGTTCTACGAGCAGTACTTC | CAWSSGYRSNMFYEQYF
NA | NA | TRBJ1-1 | TRBV6-6 | TGTGCCAGCAGCCAGGACGGGGGCACTGAAGCTTTCTTT | CASSQDGGTEAFF
NA | TRBD1 | TRBJ1-2 | TRBV5-1 | TGCGCCAGCAGCCCCTATACCGGGACAGGCGCCTATGGCTACACCTTC | CASSPYTGTGAYGYTF
NA | TRBD2 | TRBJ2-3 | TRBV2 | TGTGCCAGCAGTGAATACGGCGGGGGGCGGGCAGATACGCAGTATTTT | CASSEYGGGRADTQYF
NA | NA | TRBJ2-1 | TRBV9 | TGTGCCAGCAGCGTAGAATGGTACTCCTACAATGAGCAGTTCTTC | CASSVEWYSYNEQFF
few | TRBD2 | TRBJ2-3 | TRBV7-3 | TGTGCCAGCAGCCGACGCGCCGGGACTAGCGGGACGGGAGATACGCAGTATTTT | CASSRRAGTSGTGDTQYF
once | TRBD2 | TRBJ2-1 | TRBV7-9 | TGTGCCAGCAGCTCAAGACAAGGGCTAGCGGCCTACAATGAGCAGTTCTTC | CASSSRQGLAAYNEQFF
NA | NA | TRBJ1-1 | TRBV7-8 | TGTGCCAGCAGCCCCTTGGGGGGGACCACTGAAGCTTTCTTT | CASSPLGGTTEAFF
NA | NA | TRBJ2-2 | TRBV5-3 | TGTGCCAGAAGCTTGTTCTGGGACACAAACACCGGGGAGCTGTTTTTT | CARSLFWDTNTGELFF
once | NA | TRBJ1-5 | TRBV6-4 | TGTGCCAGCAGTGGGGACATCAATCAGCCCCAGCATTTT | CASSGDINQPQHF
NA | TRBD1 | TRBJ2-1 | TRBV6-2/TRBV6-3 | TGTGCCAGCAGTTACGCCGGGACAGCATACAATGAGCAGTTCTTC | CASSYAGTAYNEQFF
once | NA | TRBJ2-7 | TRBV5-1 | TGCGCCAGCAGCTTGGAAGGGACAACCGGGGACGAGCAGTACTTC | CASSLEGTTGDEQYF
once | NA | TRBJ2-1 | TRBV12-3/TRBV12-4 | TGTGCCAGCAGACCTGGGATACAGCGGTTCTTC | CASRPGIQRFF
NA | NA | TRBJ2-7 | TRBV9 | TGTGCCAGCAGCGTAGAAGGCTACTCCTACGAGCAGTACTTC | CASSVEGYSYEQYF
NA | NA | TRBJ2-7 | TRBV14 | TGTGCCAGCAGCCAAGACTCTTTCCCCCCCTCCTACGAGCAGTACTTC | CASSQDSFPPSYEQYF
NA | NA | TRBJ2-7 | TRBV29-1 | TGCAGCGTTGCCGGCGGGACGGGCGAGCAGTACTTC | CSVAGGTGEQYF
once | NA | TRBJ2-7 | TRBV6-5 | TGTGCCAGCAGTTACAGGCCAGACCCCCTATACGAGCAGTACTTC | CASSYRPDPLYEQYF
many | NA | TRBJ1-2 | TRBV29-1 | TGCAGCGCCGGCCCTGCGGGGATCTATGGCTACACCTTC | CSAGPAGIYGYTF
NA | NA | TRBJ2-3 | TRBV7-8 | TGTGCCAGCAGCTCTGGGGTGGCAGATACGCAGTATTTT | CASSSGVADTQYF
NA | TRBD2 | TRBJ2-1 | TRBV7-2 | TGTGCCAGCAGCTTAGGAGCGGGAGTTGGAGAGCAGTTCTTC | CASSLGAGVGEQFF
NA | TRBD1 | TRBJ1-5 | TRBV19 | TGTGCCAGTAATATACAGGGGAATAGCAATCAGCCCCAGCATTTT | CASNIQGNSNQPQHF
NA | NA | TRBJ2-1 | TRBV23-1 | TGCGCCAGCAGTCGATACGGTCCGTCTGAGCAGTTCTTC | CASSRYGPSEQFF
NA | NA | TRBJ1-1 | TRBV30 | TGTGCCTGGAGCCAGCAGAACACTGAAGCTTTCTTT | CAWSQQNTEAFF
NA | TRBD1 | TRBJ1-2 | TRBV3-1/TRBV3-2 | TGTGCCAGCAGCGCGAGGGGGCGCAGGAGCTATGGCTACACCTTC | CASSARGRRSYGYTF
once | TRBD2 | TRBJ2-1 | TRBV28 | TGTGCCAGCAGTTTATCCCCCCCAGCGGGATTCTACAATGAGCAGTTCTTC | CASSLSPPAGFYNEQFF
NA | NA | TRBJ1-1 | TRBV27 | TGTGCCAGCAGTAAAGACAGGTACACTGAAGCTTTCTTT | CASSKDRYTEAFF
NA | NA | TRBJ1-3 | TRBV6-6 | TGTGCCAGCAGTTACCGGGCGGGCTCTGGAAACACCATATATTTT | CASSYRAGSGNTIYF
NA | NA | TRBJ2-5 | TRBV4-3 | TGCGCCAGCAGCCAAGGGAGGATGGAGACCCAGTACTTC | CASSQGRMETQYF
NA | NA | TRBJ2-7 | TRBV4-1 | TGCGCCAGCAGCCAAGTGGTGCGGGGGCCCCCCTACGAGCAGTACTTC | CASSQVVRGPPYEQYF
NA | NA | TRBJ2-7 | TRBV5-4 | TGTGCCAGCAGCTCCGTGGGCTACGAGCAGTACTTC | CASSSVGYEQYF
NA | TRBD1 | TRBJ2-7 | TRBV7-2 | TGTGCCAGCAGCCAGGACAGGGGAAACCCCGAGCAGTACTTC | CASSQDRGNPEQYF
NA | NA | TRBJ2-5 | TRBV6-2/TRBV6-3 | TGTGCCAGCAGTTACGAACTTAGTGGTCCGGTTATTGGGGAGACCCAGTACTTC | CASSYELSGPVIGETQYF
NA | TRBD2 | TRBJ2-7 | TRBV7-2 | TGTGCCAGCAGCTTAGACGGGAGGGGCGAGCAGTACTTC | CASSLDGRGEQYF
NA | TRBD1 | TRBJ1-1 | TRBV10-3 | TGTGCCATCAGAAAAGGCAGCGGACAGGGGTATGACAGCGCTGAAGCTTTCTTT | CAIRKGSGQGYDSAEAFF
NA | NA | TRBJ2-1 | TRBV7-2 | TGTGCCAGCAGCTTAGTGGGGATTTGGTTCTTC | CASSLVGIWFF
few | NA | TRBJ2-7 | TRBV4-1 | TGCGCCAGCAGCCAAGAGATTAACTACGAGCAGTACTTC | CASSQEINYEQYF